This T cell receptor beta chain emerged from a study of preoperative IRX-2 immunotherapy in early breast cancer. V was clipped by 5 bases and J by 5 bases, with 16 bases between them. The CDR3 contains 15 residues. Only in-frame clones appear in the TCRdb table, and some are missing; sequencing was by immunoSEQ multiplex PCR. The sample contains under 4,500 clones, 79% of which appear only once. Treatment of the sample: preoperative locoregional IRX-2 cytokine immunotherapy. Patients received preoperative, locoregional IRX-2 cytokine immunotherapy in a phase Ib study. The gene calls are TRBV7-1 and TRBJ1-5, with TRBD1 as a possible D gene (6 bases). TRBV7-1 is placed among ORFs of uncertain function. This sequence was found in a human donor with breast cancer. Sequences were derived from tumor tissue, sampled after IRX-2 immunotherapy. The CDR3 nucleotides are TGTGCCAGCAGCCAAGAAACGGGGGCGCATCAGCCCCAGCATTTT. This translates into CASSQETGAHQPQHF.